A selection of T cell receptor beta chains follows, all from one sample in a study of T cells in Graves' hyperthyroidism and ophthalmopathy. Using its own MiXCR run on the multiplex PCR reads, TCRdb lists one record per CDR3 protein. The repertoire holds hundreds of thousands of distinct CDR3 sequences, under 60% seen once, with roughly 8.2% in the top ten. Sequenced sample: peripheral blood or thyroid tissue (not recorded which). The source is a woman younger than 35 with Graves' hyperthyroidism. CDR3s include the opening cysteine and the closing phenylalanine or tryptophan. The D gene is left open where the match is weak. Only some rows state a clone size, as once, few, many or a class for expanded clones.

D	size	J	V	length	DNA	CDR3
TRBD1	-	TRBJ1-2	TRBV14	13	TGTGCCAGCTTAGACAGGGGGCGCGGTGGCTACACCTTC	CASLDRGRGGYTF
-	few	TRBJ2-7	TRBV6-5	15	TGTGCCAGCAGTTACCGGACGGGACTGAACTACGAGCAGTACTTC	CASSYRTGLNYEQYF
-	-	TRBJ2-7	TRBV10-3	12	TGTGCCAGCCGATGGGGCCAAGGCGAGCAGTACTTC	CASRWGQGEQYF
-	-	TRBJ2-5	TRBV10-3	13	TGTGCCATCAGGAGACAGGGAGGAGAGACCCAGTACTTC	CAIRRQGGETQYF
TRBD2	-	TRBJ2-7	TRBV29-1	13	TGCAGCGTTACGACTAGCGGGAGTAACGAGCAGTACTTC	CSVTTSGSNEQYF
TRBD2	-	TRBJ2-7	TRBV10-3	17	TGTGCCATCCTAACGAGGGCTAGCGGGAGGGAAGATAACGAGCAGTACTTC	CAILTRASGREDNEQYF
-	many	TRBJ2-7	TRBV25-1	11	TGTGCCAGCAGGGTCGGTACGGAGCAGTACTTC	CASRVGTEQYF
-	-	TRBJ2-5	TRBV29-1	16	TGCAGCGTTGAAGATAATTGGGGGAAGGGTGTAGAGACCCAGTACTTC	CSVEDNWGKGVETQYF
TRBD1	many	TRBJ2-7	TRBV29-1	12	TGCAGCGTTGGGGGACAGACCTACGAGCAGTACTTC	CSVGGQTYEQYF
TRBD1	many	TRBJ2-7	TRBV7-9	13	TGTGCCAGCAGGCCCGGGACAGCTTACGAGCAGTACTTC	CASRPGTAYEQYF
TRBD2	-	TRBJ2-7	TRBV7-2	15	TGTGCCAGCAGCTGGACTAGCGGGAGATTTTCCGAGCAGTACTTC	CASSWTSGRFSEQYF
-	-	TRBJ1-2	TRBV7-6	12	TGTGCCAGCAGCTGGACGGAAGATGGCTACACCTTC	CASSWTEDGYTF
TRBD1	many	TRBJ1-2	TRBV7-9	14	TGTGCCAGCAGCTTAGGTGGACAGGAATATGGCTACACCTTC	CASSLGGQEYGYTF
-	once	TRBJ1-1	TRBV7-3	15	TGTGCCTGCAGCTTAACGGGAACAGTTAACACTGAAGCTCTCTTT	CACSLTGTVNTEALF
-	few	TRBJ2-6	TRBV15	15	TGTGCCACCAGCAGCGTAGGCTCTGGGGCCAACGTCCTGACTTTC	CATSSVGSGANVLTF
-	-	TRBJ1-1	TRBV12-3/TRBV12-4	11	TGTGCCAGCAGTTTGTGGAAAGAAGCTTTCTTT	CASSLWKEAFF
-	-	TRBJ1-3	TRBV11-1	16	TGTGCCAGCAGCTCGGGGGGACTGAGCTCTGGAAACACCATATATTTT	CASSSGGLSSGNTIYF
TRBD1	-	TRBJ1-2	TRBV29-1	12	TGCAGCGTTGAGACAGGGCTTAGTGGCTACACCTTC	CSVETGLSGYTF
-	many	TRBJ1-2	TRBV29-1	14	TGCAGCGTTGAAGGGGGCCCGGACCCCTATGGCTACACCTTC	CSVEGGPDPYGYTF
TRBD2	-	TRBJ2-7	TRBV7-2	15	TGTGCCAGCAGCTTAGCGCAGCTAGCGGGAGACGAGCAGTACTTC	CASSLAQLAGDEQYF
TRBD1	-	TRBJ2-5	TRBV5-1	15	TGCGCCAGCAGCCTGGGCGGACAGGGCGGTCAGCCCCAGTACTTC	CASSLGGQGGQPQYF
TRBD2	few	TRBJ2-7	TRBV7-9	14	TGTGCCAGCAGCCCCGGACTAGCGGGAGACGAGCAGTACTTC	CASSPGLAGDEQYF
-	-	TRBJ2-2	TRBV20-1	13	TGCAGTGGCCGGCAGGACGTCACCGGGGAGCTGTTTTTT	CSGRQDVTGELFF
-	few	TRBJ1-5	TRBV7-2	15	TGTGCCAGCAGCTCTCAGGGAGGGTATGGTCAGCCCCAGCATTTT	CASSSQGGYGQPQHF
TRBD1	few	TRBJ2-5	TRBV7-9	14	TGTGCCAGCAGCGCCGGGACAGGAATAGGGACCCAGTACTTC	CASSAGTGIGTQYF
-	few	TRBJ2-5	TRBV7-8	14	TGTGCCAGCAGCGATAAACTACGTCAAGAGACCCAGTACTTC	CASSDKLRQETQYF
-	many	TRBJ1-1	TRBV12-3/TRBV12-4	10	TGTGCCAGCAGTGCTATGGAAGCTTTCTTT	CASSAMEAFF
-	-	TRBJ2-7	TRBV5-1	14	TGCGCCAGCAGTCCCGGGACTTCCTCCTACGGGCAGTACTTC	CASSPGTSSYGQYF
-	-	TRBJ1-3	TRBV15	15	TGTGCCACCAGCCCCGATGGGAGAAGAGGAAACACCATATATTTT	CATSPDGRRGNTIYF
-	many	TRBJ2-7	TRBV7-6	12	TGTGCCAGCAGCCAAGACCCTTACGAGCAGTACTTC	CASSQDPYEQYF
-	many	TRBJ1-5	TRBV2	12	TGTGCCAGCACTACAGCCGATCAGCCCCAGCATTTT	CASTTADQPQHF
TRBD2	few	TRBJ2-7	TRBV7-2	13	TGTGCCAGCAGATCCAGCGGGACCGACGAGCAGTACTTC	CASRSSGTDEQYF
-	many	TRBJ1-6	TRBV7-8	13	TGTGCCAGCAGCTTAATGGTAAATTCACCCCTCCACTTT	CASSLMVNSPLHF
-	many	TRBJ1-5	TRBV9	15	TGTGCCAGCAGCGTAGCGCCTTATGGTGGGCAGCCCCAGCATTTT	CASSVAPYGGQPQHF
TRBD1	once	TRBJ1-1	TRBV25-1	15	TGTGCCAGTCGAGGGACAGGGATAATGAACACTGAAGCTTTCTTT	CASRGTGIMNTEAFF